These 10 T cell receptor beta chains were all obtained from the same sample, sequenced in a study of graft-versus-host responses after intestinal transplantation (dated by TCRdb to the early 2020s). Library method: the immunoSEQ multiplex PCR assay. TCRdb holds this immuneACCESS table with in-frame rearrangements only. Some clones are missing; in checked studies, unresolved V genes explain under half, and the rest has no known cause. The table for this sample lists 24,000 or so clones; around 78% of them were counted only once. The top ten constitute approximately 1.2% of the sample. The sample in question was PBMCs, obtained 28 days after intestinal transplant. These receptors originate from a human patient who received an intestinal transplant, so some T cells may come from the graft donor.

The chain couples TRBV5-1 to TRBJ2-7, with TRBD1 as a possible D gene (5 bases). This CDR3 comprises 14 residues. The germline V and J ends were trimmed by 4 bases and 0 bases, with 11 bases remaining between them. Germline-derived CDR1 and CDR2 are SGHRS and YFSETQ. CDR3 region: CASSVQGPSYEQYF. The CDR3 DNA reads TGCGCCAGCAGCGTGCAGGGTCCCTCCTACGAGCAGTACTTC.

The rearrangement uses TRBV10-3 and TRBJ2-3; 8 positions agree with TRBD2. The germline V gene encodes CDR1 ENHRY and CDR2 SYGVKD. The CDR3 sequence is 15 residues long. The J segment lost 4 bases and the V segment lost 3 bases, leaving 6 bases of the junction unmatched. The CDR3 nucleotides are TGTGCCATCAGTGACCAGCGGGGGTGGGCAGATACGCAGTATTTT. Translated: CAISDQRGWADTQYF.

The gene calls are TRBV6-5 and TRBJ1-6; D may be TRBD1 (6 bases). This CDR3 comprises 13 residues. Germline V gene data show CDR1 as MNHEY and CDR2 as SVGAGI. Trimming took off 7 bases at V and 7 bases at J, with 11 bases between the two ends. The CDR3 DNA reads TGTGCCAGCACTATTACAGGGAATTCACCCCTCCACTTT. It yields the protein CASTITGNSPLHF.

CDR3: CASSKTGTSNQPQHF. Written as DNA, the CDR3 is TGTGCCAGCAGCAAGACAGGGACGAGCAATCAGCCCCAGCATTTT. The chain recombines TRBV6-1 with TRBJ1-5; TRBD1 agrees at 7 bases. The CDR3 runs 15 residues. Germline-derived CDR1 and CDR2 are MNHNS and SASEGT. The trim removed 6 bases at V and 1 base at J, leaving 6 bases unmatched.

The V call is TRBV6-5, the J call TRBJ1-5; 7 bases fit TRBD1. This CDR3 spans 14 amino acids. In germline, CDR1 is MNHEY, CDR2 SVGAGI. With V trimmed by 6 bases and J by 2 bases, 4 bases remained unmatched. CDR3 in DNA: TGTGCCAGCAGCCGGACAGGCGGCAATCAGCCCCAGCATTTT. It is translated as CASSRTGGNQPQHF.

CDR3 sequence (DNA): TGTGCCAGTAGTTTTGGGCCTTCCTACGAGCAGTACTTC. Translation gives CASSFGPSYEQYF. The chain uses TRBV19 and TRBJ2-7; D gene uncertain. V was cut by 5 bases and J by 1 base, with 9 bases left in between. Looked up from germline, CDR1 is LNHDA and CDR2 is SQIVND (reference sequence). The CDR3 extends over 13 amino acids.

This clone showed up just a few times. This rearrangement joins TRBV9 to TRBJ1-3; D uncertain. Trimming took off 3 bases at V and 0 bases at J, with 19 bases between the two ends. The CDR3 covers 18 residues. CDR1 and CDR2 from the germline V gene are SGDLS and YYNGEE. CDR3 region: CASSGRASYDFSGNTIYF. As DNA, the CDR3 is TGTGCCAGCAGCGGGAGGGCAAGCTACGATTTCTCTGGAAACACCATATATTTT.

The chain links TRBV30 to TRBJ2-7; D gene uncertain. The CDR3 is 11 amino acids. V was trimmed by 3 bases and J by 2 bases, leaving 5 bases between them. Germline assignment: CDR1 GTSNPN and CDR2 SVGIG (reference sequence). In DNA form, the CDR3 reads TGTGCCTGGAGAACACCCTACGAGCAGTACTTC. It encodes CAWRTPYEQYF. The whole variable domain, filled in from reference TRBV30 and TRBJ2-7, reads SQTIHQWPATLVQPVGSPLSLECTVEGTSNPNLYWYRQAAGRGLQLLFYSVGIGQISSEVPQNLSASRPQDRQFILSSKKLLLSDSGFYLCAWRTPYEQYFGPGTRLTVT.

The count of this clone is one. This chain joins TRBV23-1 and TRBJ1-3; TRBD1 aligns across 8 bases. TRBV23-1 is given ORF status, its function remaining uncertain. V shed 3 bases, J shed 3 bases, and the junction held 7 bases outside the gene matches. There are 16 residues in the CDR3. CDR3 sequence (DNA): TGCGCCAGCAGTCAGACCCGGGACAGGTATGGAAACACCATATATTTT. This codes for CASSQTRDRYGNTIYF.

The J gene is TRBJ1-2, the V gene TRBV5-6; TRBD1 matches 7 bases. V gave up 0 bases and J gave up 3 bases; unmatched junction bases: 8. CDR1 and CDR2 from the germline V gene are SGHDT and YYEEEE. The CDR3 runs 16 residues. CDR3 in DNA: TGTGCCAGCAGCTTGGGCGGGGCAGGGGGTTACTATGGCTACACCTTC. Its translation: CASSLGGAGGYYGYTF.